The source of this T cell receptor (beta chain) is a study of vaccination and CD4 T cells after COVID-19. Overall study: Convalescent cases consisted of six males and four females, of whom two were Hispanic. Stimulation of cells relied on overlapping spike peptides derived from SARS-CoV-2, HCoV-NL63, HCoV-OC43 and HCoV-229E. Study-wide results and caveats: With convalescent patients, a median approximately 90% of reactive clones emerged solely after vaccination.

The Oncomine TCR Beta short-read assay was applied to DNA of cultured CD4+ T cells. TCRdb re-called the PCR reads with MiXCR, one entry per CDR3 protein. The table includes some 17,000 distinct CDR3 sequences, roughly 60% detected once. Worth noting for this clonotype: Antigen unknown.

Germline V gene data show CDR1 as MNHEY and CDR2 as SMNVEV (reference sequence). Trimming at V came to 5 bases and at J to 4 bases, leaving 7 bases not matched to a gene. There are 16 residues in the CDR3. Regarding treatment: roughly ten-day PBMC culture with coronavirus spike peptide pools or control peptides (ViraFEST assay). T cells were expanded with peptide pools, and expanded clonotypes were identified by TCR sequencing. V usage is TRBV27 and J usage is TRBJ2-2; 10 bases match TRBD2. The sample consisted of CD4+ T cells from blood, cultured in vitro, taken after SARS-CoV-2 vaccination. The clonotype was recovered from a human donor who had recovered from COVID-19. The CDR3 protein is CASSSIAGGGTGELFF. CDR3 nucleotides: TGTGCCAGCAGTAGTATAGCGGGGGGCGGCACCGGGGAGCTGTTTTTT.